This TCR beta chain was captured in a study of blood T cell repertoires in COVID-19. Study context: Samples came from the United States, Italy and Spain, spanning acute and convalescent COVID-19. T cells, B-cell-depleted T cells, or PBMCs provided the cDNA or gDNA that served as material.

Original processing notes: The authors estimated nucleated cell counts from reference gene primer amplification. Some clones are missing from TCRdb's copy, which holds only in-frame ones; the method was immunoSEQ multiplex PCR. The V and J calls and clone size come from that table; D and trimming were worked out from the DNA. The sample carries about 59,000 clones, about 93% recorded once. Unmatched junction bases numbered 10, after V lost 5 bases and J lost 7 bases. This CDR3 has 14 residues. Looked up from germline, CDR1 is MDHEN and CDR2 is SYDVKM. This clone was picked up a small number of times. Sequenced sample: peripheral blood. The chain couples TRBV28 to TRBJ1-2; 7 positions agree with TRBD1. This sequence was found in an elderly man with acute or convalescent COVID-19. As DNA, the CDR3 is TGTGCCAGCAGTGTATCCGCAGGGGGAGGTGGCTACACCTTC. Protein product: CASSVSAGGGGYTF.